The text below deals with one T cell receptor beta chain. The data originate from a study of blood T cell repertoires in COVID-19. On the study more broadly: Collection of acute and convalescent COVID-19 samples took place in the United States, Italy and Spain. T cells, B-cell-depleted T cells, or PBMCs provided the cDNA or gDNA that served as material.

Sequenced by immunoSEQ multiplex PCR; TCRdb stores in-frame clones only, minus some. The sample holds about 49,000 clones; about four fifths are singletons and the top ten take roughly 3%. Germline lookup yields CDR1 LNHDA and CDR2 SQIVND (reference sequence). V dropped 3 bases and J dropped 2; count of bases not matched to a gene: 8. The CDR3 spans 16 residues. Material for sequencing was peripheral blood. This clonotype was obtained from a woman aged 55-69 years with acute or convalescent COVID-19. The rearrangement uses TRBV19 and TRBJ2-5, with 8 bases fitting TRBD2. CDR3 loop: CASSIRGSGKQETQYF. As DNA, the CDR3 is TGTGCCAGTAGTATTAGAGGTAGCGGGAAGCAAGAGACCCAGTACTTC.